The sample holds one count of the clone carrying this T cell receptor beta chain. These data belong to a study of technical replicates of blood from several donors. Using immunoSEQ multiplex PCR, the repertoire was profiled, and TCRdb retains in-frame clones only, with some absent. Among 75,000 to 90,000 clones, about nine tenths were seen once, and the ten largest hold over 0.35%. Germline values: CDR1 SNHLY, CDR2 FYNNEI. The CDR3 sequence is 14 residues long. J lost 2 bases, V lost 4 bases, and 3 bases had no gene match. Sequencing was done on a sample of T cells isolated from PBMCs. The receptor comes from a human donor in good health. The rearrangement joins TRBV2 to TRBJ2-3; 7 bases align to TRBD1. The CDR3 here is CASSVRGLTDTQYF. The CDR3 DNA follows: TGTGCCAGCAGTGTTAGGGGGCTCACAGATACGCAGTATTTT.